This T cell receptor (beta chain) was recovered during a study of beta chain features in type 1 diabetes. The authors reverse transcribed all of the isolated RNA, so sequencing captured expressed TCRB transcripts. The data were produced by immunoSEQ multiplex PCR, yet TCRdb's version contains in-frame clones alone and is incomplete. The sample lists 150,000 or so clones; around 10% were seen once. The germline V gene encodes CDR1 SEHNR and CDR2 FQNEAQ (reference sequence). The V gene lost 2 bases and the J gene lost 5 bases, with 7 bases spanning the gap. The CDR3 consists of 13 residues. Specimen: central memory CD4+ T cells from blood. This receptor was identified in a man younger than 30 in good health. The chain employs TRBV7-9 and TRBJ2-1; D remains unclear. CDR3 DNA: TGTGCCAGCAGCTTACAACGTAACAATGAGCAGTTCTTC. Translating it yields CASSLQRNNEQFF.